One and the same sample provided the 9 T cell receptor beta chains below, sequenced in a study of CD8 T cells in ankylosing spondylitis. Using its own MiXCR run on the 5' RACE reads, TCRdb lists one record per CDR3 protein. The sample carries 250,000 or so distinct CDR3 sequences, 20% to 30% recorded once. Sequencing was performed on blood, either unsorted or a sorted T cell fraction (not recorded which). These receptors were obtained from a male donor with ankylosing spondylitis or in good health (not recorded which).

Of note for this clonotype: The junction shows a germline mismatch at one end, possibly a read error. The chain joins TRBV20-1 to TRBJ2-1, with 8 bases that match TRBD1. This CDR3 has 16 amino acids. CDR1 and CDR2 (germline): DFQATT, SNEGSKA (reference sequence). This CDR3 is CCARVAGGSSYNEQFF. The CDR3 nucleotides are TGCTGTGCTAGAGTAGCAGGGGGCAGCTCCTACAATGAGCAGTTCTTC.

This sequence joins TRBV6-6 and TRBJ2-5; TRBD2 aligns across 11 bases. Germline CDR1 MNHNY, CDR2 SVGAGI (reference sequence). The junction had 3 bases not matched to a gene; V was cut back by 10 bases and J by 2 bases. The CDR3 is 13 amino acids. CDR3 protein: CAIGTSGQETQYF. In nucleotides, the CDR3 is TGTGCCATCGGGACTAGCGGACAAGAGACCCAGTACTTC.

The chain links TRBV20-1 to TRBJ2-1; TRBD2 aligns across 7 bases. The trim removed 0 bases at V and 7 bases at J, leaving 6 bases unmatched. CDR3 length equals 14 residues. Germline lookup yields CDR1 DFQATT and CDR2 SNEGSKA (reference sequence). The CDR3: CSARDPWEGNEQFF. The CDR3 nucleotides are TGCAGTGCTAGAGATCCCTGGGAGGGAAATGAGCAGTTCTTC.

This clonotype came up many times. The chain is built from TRBV29-1 and TRBJ2-1; D not resolved. The V end lost 2 bases, the J end lost 3 bases, and 5 bases lay between the germline ends. The CDR3 contains 12 residues. Germline V gene sequence: CDR1 SQVTM, CDR2 ANQGSEA. DNA for the CDR3: TGCAGCGTTGAAAGTGGCTACAATGAGCAGTTCTTC. This encodes CSVESGYNEQFF.

The chain joins TRBV28 to TRBJ2-1; no reliable D call. The V gene's germline CDR1 is MDHEN and CDR2 SYDVKM. The CDR3 runs to 12 residues. The V end lost 6 bases, the J end lost 8 bases, and 11 bases lay between the germline ends. CDR3 sequence: CASRETSDEQFF. CDR3 sequence (DNA): TGTGCCAGCAGGGAGACCTCGGATGAGCAGTTCTTC.

This clonotype turned up a few times. The chain recombines TRBV12-3 or TRBV12-4 with TRBJ1-1; TRBD1 is a possible D gene (6 bases). The germline V and J ends were trimmed by 6 bases and 2 bases, with 10 bases remaining between them. The CDR3 spans 13 residues. CDR3 residues: CASSRGQNTEAFF. The CDR3 bases are TGTGCCAGCAGCCGGGGACAAAACACTGAAGCTTTCTTT.

This clonotype came up a few times. The chain joins TRBV5-1 to TRBJ2-6, with 11 positions matching TRBD1. With 4 bases clipped from V and 1 base from J, the junction kept 4 bases outside the gene matches. The germline CDR1 and CDR2 sequences are SGHRS and YFSETQ. The CDR3 is 17 residues long. The chain's CDR3 is CASSPGQGASGANVLTF. CDR3 DNA: TGCGCCAGCAGCCCCGGACAGGGGGCTTCTGGGGCCAACGTCCTGACTTTC.

The chain employs TRBV6-6 and TRBJ1-1; D uncertain. Deletions cut 7 bases from V and 5 bases from J, with 11 bases between. The CDR3 covers 12 residues. Germline CDR1 MNHNY, CDR2 SVGAGI (reference sequence). In DNA form, the CDR3 reads TGTGCCAGCAAGGTGGATAGGACTGAAGCTTTCTTT. Its protein product is CASKVDRTEAFF.

In its sample, this clonotype was seen many times. The chain carries TRBV20-1 and TRBJ2-3; tentatively, D is TRBD1 (6 bases). Germline V gene lookup returns CDR1 DFQATT and CDR2 SNEGSKA (reference sequence). The CDR3 has 14 amino acids. Trimming took off 2 bases at V and 0 bases at J, with 9 bases between the two ends. The CDR3 DNA reads as TGCAGTGCTAGACAGGACAGAAGCACAGATACGCAGTATTTT. It translates to CSARQDRSTDTQYF.